This is a list of T cell receptor beta chains from one sample in a study of cytomegalovirus exposure and HLA in healthy donors. Generated by immunoSEQ multiplex PCR, the TCRdb table keeps only in-frame clones and is missing some. The repertoire holds tens of thousands of clones, with 78% as singletons. Sequenced sample: PBMCs. The receptors stem from a male donor in good health and CMV-seropositive. Each CDR3 is given with its conserved first and last residue. A D gene is named only where the DNA matches it firmly. Clone size is given for some rows only: seen once, a few or many times, or a class if the clone is expanded.

v_gene: TRBV15
d_gene: NA
j_gene: TRBJ2-5
abundance: NA
CDR3aa: CATSRDSTVGTQYF
CDR3nt: TGTGCCACCAGCAGAGATTCTACAGTTGGTACCCAGTACTTC

v_gene: TRBV7-6
d_gene: NA
j_gene: TRBJ2-7
abundance: NA
CDR3aa: CASSLASGNYEQYF
CDR3nt: TGTGCCAGCAGTCTAGCGTCTGGGAACTACGAGCAGTACTTC

v_gene: TRBV7-3
d_gene: TRBD2
j_gene: TRBJ2-3
abundance: NA
CDR3aa: CASSFGLDSDTQYF
CDR3nt: TGTGCCAGCAGCTTCGGACTAGATTCCGATACGCAGTATTTT

v_gene: TRBV19
d_gene: NA
j_gene: TRBJ2-7
abundance: NA
CDR3aa: CASHPQGYAYEQYF
CDR3nt: TGTGCCAGCCACCCACAGGGATACGCCTACGAGCAGTACTTC

v_gene: TRBV19
d_gene: TRBD1
j_gene: TRBJ2-1
abundance: NA
CDR3aa: CASSTDRGDNEQFF
CDR3nt: TGTGCCAGTAGCACGGACAGGGGGGACAATGAGCAGTTCTTC

v_gene: TRBV4-1
d_gene: NA
j_gene: TRBJ2-7
abundance: NA
CDR3aa: CASSQLRGYEQYF
CDR3nt: TGCGCCAGCAGCCAACTCAGGGGCTACGAGCAGTACTTC

v_gene: TRBV12-2
d_gene: NA
j_gene: TRBJ2-3
abundance: NA
CDR3aa: CAPNFDTQYF
CDR3nt: TGTGCTCCTAATTTTGATACGCAGTATTTT

v_gene: TRBV6-1
d_gene: NA
j_gene: TRBJ2-7
abundance: NA
CDR3aa: CASVGVYEQYF
CDR3nt: TGTGCCAGCGTAGGAGTCTACGAGCAGTACTTC

v_gene: TRBV9
d_gene: NA
j_gene: TRBJ2-5
abundance: NA
CDR3aa: CASSVTSPGVGSQETQYF
CDR3nt: TGTGCCAGCAGCGTAACATCCCCGGGAGTGGGGAGCCAAGAGACCCAGTACTTC

v_gene: TRBV2
d_gene: NA
j_gene: TRBJ2-1
abundance: few
CDR3aa: CASRGSGYEQFF
CDR3nt: TGTGCCAGCAGAGGCTCGGGTTATGAGCAGTTCTTC

v_gene: TRBV6-1
d_gene: TRBD1
j_gene: TRBJ1-5
abundance: few
CDR3aa: CASKQGGGNQPQHF
CDR3nt: TGTGCCAGCAAACAGGGGGGTGGCAATCAGCCCCAGCATTTT

v_gene: TRBV9
d_gene: NA
j_gene: TRBJ2-7
abundance: NA
CDR3aa: CASSTTGGPSSYEQYF
CDR3nt: TGTGCCAGCAGCACCACTGGAGGACCGTCCTCCTACGAGCAGTACTTC

v_gene: TRBV5-6
d_gene: NA
j_gene: TRBJ2-5
abundance: once
CDR3aa: CASSLLDRGSQETQYF
CDR3nt: TGTGCCAGCAGCCTCCTAGATCGAGGGTCACAAGAGACCCAGTACTTC

v_gene: TRBV18
d_gene: NA
j_gene: TRBJ1-5
abundance: once
CDR3aa: CASSQGPNQPQHF
CDR3nt: TGTGCCAGCTCCCAGGGTCCCAATCAGCCCCAGCATTTT

v_gene: TRBV9
d_gene: NA
j_gene: TRBJ1-1
abundance: NA
CDR3aa: CASSVASSLNTEAFF
CDR3nt: TGTGCCAGCAGCGTAGCTAGCAGCCTGAACACTGAAGCTTTCTTT

v_gene: TRBV19
d_gene: NA
j_gene: TRBJ2-7
abundance: NA
CDR3aa: CASSISRETYEQYF
CDR3nt: TGTGCCAGTAGTATCTCGCGGGAAACCTACGAGCAGTACTTC

v_gene: TRBV10-1
d_gene: NA
j_gene: TRBJ1-1
abundance: NA
CDR3aa: CASSDIRGGGNTEAFF
CDR3nt: TGCGCCAGCAGTGATATTAGGGGCGGCGGGAACACTGAAGCTTTCTTT

v_gene: TRBV5-4
d_gene: TRBD2
j_gene: TRBJ2-7
abundance: NA
CDR3aa: CASSMQREPYEQYF
CDR3nt: TGTGCCAGCAGCATGCAGCGGGAGCCCTACGAGCAGTACTTC

v_gene: TRBV5-5
d_gene: NA
j_gene: TRBJ1-2
abundance: few
CDR3aa: CASTNKPLTVVYGYTF
CDR3nt: TGTGCCAGCACCAATAAACCGTTGACAGTTGTCTATGGCTACACCTTC

v_gene: TRBV4-2
d_gene: TRBD2
j_gene: TRBJ2-1
abundance: NA
CDR3aa: CASELLTGGSSINEQFF
CDR3nt: TGTGCCAGTGAGCTCCTTACGGGCGGGAGTTCAATCAATGAGCAGTTCTTC

v_gene: TRBV6-4
d_gene: TRBD2
j_gene: TRBJ2-2
abundance: NA
CDR3aa: CASSDEGTSGELFF
CDR3nt: TGTGCCAGCAGTGACGAGGGGACTAGCGGGGAGCTGTTTTTT

v_gene: TRBV7-2
d_gene: TRBD1
j_gene: TRBJ1-5
abundance: NA
CDR3aa: CASSLRTGDSNQPQHF
CDR3nt: TGTGCCAGCAGCTTAAGGACAGGGGATAGCAATCAGCCCCAGCATTTT

v_gene: TRBV7-3
d_gene: NA
j_gene: TRBJ2-3
abundance: once
CDR3aa: CASSLTGFTDTQYF
CDR3nt: TGTGCCAGCAGCTTAACCGGGTTCACAGATACGCAGTATTTT

v_gene: TRBV2
d_gene: NA
j_gene: TRBJ1-1
abundance: NA
CDR3aa: CASITPLGEGTEAFF
CDR3nt: TGTGCCAGCATCACTCCGCTGGGGGAGGGTACTGAAGCTTTCTTT

v_gene: TRBV10-3
d_gene: NA
j_gene: TRBJ2-7
abundance: NA
CDR3aa: CAISVSGSTSYEQYF
CDR3nt: TGTGCCATCAGTGTATCGGGGTCAACTTCCTACGAGCAGTACTTC

v_gene: TRBV7-3
d_gene: NA
j_gene: TRBJ2-3
abundance: NA
CDR3aa: CASSLIVGGPDTQYF
CDR3nt: TGTGCCAGCAGCTTAATTGTAGGAGGGCCAGATACGCAGTATTTT

v_gene: TRBV5-1
d_gene: NA
j_gene: TRBJ2-5
abundance: NA
CDR3aa: CASSLGGNVLETQYF
CDR3nt: TGCGCCAGCAGCTTAGGCGGGAACGTCTTGGAGACCCAGTACTTC

v_gene: TRBV10-2
d_gene: TRBD1
j_gene: TRBJ2-7
abundance: NA
CDR3aa: CASSLDRGSYEQYF
CDR3nt: TGCGCCAGCAGTCTGGACAGGGGTTCTTACGAGCAGTACTTC

v_gene: TRBV5-1
d_gene: TRBD1
j_gene: TRBJ2-7
abundance: NA
CDR3aa: CASSVTGGAYEQYF
CDR3nt: TGCGCCAGCAGCGTGACAGGGGGGGCCTACGAGCAGTACTTC

v_gene: TRBV28
d_gene: NA
j_gene: TRBJ2-7
abundance: NA
CDR3aa: CASSLTGPYEQYF
CDR3nt: TGTGCCAGCAGCTTAACAGGACCTTACGAGCAGTACTTC

v_gene: TRBV28
d_gene: TRBD2
j_gene: TRBJ2-3
abundance: NA
CDR3aa: CASSTGTSGRRGDTQYF
CDR3nt: TGTGCCAGCAGTACAGGGACTAGCGGGAGGAGGGGGGATACGCAGTATTTT

v_gene: TRBV6-1
d_gene: TRBD1
j_gene: TRBJ2-5
abundance: NA
CDR3aa: CASSELQGAMETQYF
CDR3nt: TGTGCCAGCAGTGAACTCCAGGGGGCGATGGAGACCCAGTACTTC